The clone carrying this T cell receptor (beta chain) was counted at least ten times. What it recognizes is unknown. The CDR3 runs to 14 residues. V trimming: 3 bases; J trimming: 3 bases; junction bases outside the gene matches: 4. This sample stems from a study of T cell repertoires in cytomegalovirus infection. Study conclusions and caveats: Of the TCR beta families, the public ones yielded a cumulative frequency that identified carriers of CMV plus the relevant HLA.

From the reads, TCRdb called clonotypes with MiXCR, one entry per CDR3 protein. The sample records 90,000 to 130,000 distinct CDR3 sequences, about a tenth being singletons. Sequencing input: PBMCs, sequenced either directly or after in vitro stimulation (not recorded which). This clonotype was sampled from a human donor in good health (CMV status not recorded). Some clones in this sample may be carry-over from other donors' samples. V is TRBV12-3 or TRBV12-4 and J is TRBJ2-5; TRBD2 aligns across 7 bases. The CDR3 DNA follows: TGTGCCAGCAGTTTGGTTCGGGGGGAAGAGACCCAGTACTTC. This encodes CASSLVRGEETQYF.